The clone carrying this TCR beta chain came up once. This entry belongs to a study of blood T cells in healthy people across ages. The CDR3 extends over 15 amino acids. V was clipped by 0 bases and J by 4 bases, with 13 bases between them. CDR1 and CDR2 from the germline V gene are SGHKS and YYEKEE (reference sequence). With a J-beta primer mix and a sample-barcoded 5' primer, a second PCR ran 7 to 11 cycles. TCRdb re-called the 5' RACE reads with MiXCR, one entry per CDR3 protein. The sample holds 850,000 to 1,000,000 distinct CDR3 sequences, 40% to 60% seen once. This receptor was obtained from a man younger than 40 in good health. The chain joins TRBV5-5 to TRBJ1-1, with D maybe TRBD1 (6 bases). Sequenced material: blood. CDR3 DNA sequence: TGTGCCAGCAGCTTGGAATGGGGGCCGGGCACTGAAGCTTTCTTT. Encoded protein: CASSLEWGPGTEAFF.